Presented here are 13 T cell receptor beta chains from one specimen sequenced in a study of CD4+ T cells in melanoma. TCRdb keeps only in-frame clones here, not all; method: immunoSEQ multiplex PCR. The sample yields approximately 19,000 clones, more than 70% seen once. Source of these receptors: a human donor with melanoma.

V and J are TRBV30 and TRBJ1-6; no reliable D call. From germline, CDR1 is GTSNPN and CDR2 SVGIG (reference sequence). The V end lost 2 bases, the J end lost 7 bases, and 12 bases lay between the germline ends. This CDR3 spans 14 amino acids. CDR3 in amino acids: CAWSKSLLNSPLHF. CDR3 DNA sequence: TGTGCCTGGAGTAAGAGCCTTTTAAATTCACCCCTCCACTTT.

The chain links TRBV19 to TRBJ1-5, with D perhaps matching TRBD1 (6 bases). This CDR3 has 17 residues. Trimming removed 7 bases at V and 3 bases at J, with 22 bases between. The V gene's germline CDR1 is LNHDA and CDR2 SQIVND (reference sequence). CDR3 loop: CASTSGASTATNQPQHF. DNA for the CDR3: TGTGCCAGTACCTCGGGGGCCTCCACGGCTACCAATCAGCCCCAGCATTTT.

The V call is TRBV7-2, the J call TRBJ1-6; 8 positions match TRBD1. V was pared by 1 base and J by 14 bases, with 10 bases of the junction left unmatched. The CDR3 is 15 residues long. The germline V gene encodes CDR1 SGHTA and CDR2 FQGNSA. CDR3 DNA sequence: TGTGCCAGCAGCTTAGACTGGCAGGGGGCTAGATCCCTCCACTTT. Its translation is CASSLDWQGARSLHF.

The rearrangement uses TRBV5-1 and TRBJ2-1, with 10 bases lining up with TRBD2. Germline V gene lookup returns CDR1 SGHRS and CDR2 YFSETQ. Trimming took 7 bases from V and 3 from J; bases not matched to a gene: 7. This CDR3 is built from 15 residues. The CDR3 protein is CASGARTSGYNEQFF. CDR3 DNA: TGCGCCAGCGGCGCCCGGACTAGCGGCTACAATGAGCAGTTCTTC.

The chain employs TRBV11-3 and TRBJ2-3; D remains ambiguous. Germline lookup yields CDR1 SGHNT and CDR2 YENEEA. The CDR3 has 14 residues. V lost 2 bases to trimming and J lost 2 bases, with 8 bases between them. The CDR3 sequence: CASSLTPYTDTQYF. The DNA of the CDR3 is TGTGCCAGCAGCTTAACTCCCTACACAGATACGCAGTATTTT.

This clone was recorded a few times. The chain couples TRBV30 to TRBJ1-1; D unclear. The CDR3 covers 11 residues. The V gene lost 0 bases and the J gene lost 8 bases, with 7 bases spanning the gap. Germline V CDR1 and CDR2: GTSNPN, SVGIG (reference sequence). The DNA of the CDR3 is TGTGCCTGGAGTGTACTCGCCGAAGCTTTCTTT. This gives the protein CAWSVLAEAFF.

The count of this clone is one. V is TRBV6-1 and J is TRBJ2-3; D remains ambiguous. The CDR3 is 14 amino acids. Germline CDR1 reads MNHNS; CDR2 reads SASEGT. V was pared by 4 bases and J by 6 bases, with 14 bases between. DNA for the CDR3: TGTGCCAGCAGTGGTCGGACGGGCGTGGATACGCAGTATTTT. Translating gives CASSGRTGVDTQYF.

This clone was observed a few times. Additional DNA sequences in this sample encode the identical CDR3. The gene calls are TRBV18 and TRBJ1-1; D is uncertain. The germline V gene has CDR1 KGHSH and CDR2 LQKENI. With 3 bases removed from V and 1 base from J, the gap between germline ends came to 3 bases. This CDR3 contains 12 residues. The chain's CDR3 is CASSPGNTEAFF. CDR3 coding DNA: TGTGCCAGCTCACCGGGGAACACTGAAGCTTTCTTT.

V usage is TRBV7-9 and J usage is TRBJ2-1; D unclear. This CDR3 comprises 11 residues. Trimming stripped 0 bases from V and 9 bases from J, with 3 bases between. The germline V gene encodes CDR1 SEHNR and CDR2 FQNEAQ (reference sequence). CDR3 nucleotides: TGTGCCAGCAGCTTAGCTGGTGAGCAGTTCTTC. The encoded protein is CASSLAGEQFF.

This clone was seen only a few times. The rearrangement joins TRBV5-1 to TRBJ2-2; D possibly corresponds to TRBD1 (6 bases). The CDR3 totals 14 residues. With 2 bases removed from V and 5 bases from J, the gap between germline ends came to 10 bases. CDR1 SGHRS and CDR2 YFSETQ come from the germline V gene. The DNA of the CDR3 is TGCGCCAGCAGCTTAGGGGGTTTTACCGGGGAGCTGTTTTTT. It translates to CASSLGGFTGELFF.

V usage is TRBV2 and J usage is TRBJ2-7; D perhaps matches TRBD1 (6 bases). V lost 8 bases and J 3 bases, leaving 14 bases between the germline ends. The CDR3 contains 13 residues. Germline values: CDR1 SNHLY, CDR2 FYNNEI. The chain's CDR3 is CASYRDKLYEQYF. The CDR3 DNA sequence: TGTGCCAGCTACCGGGACAAACTCTACGAGCAGTACTTC.

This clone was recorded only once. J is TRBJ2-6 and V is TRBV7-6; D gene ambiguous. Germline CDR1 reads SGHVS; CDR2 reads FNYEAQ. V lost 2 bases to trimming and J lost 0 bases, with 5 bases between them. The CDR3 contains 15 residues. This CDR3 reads CASSLQNSGANVLTF. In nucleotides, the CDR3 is TGTGCCAGCAGCTTACAGAACTCTGGGGCCAACGTCCTGACTTTC. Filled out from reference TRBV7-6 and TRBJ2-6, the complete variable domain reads GAGVSQSPRYKVTKRGQDVALRCDPISGHVSLYWYRQALGQGPEFLTYFNYEAQQDKSGLPNDRFSAERPEGSISTLTIQRTEQRDSAMYRCASSLQNSGANVLTFGAGSRLTVL.

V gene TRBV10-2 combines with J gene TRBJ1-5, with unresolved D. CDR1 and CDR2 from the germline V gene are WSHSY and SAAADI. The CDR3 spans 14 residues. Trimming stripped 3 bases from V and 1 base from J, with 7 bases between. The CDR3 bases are TGCGCCAGCAGTGATACGGGCAGCAATCAGCCCCAGCATTTT. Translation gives CASSDTGSNQPQHF.